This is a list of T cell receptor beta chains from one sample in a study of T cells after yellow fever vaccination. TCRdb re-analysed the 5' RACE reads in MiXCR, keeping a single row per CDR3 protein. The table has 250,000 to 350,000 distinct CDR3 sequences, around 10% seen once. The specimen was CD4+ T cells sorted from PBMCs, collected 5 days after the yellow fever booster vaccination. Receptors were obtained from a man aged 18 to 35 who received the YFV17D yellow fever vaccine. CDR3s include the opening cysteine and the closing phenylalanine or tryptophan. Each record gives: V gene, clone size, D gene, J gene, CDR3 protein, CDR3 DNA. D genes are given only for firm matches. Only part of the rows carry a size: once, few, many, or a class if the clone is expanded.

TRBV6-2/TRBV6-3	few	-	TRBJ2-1	CASSGRGLRDSYNEQFF	TGTGCCAGCAGTGGCCGGGGCCTACGTGACTCCTACAATGAGCAGTTCTTC
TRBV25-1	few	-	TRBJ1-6	CASSAERDGERLPLHF	TGTGCCAGCAGTGCTGAGCGGGACGGTGAAAGGCTGCCCCTCCACTTT
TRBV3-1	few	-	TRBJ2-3	CASSQNNPTARTDTQYF	TGTGCCAGCAGCCAAAACAACCCGACGGCACGCACAGATACGCAGTATTTT
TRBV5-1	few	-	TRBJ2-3	CASSLFLGGDTQYF	TGCGCCAGCAGCTTGTTTTTGGGGGGAGATACGCAGTATTTT
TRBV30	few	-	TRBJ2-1	CAWIQGSSYNEQFF	TGTGCCTGGATCCAGGGGAGCTCCTACAATGAGCAGTTCTTC
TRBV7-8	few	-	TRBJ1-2	CASSRTDANYGYTF	TGTGCCAGCAGCCGGACAGACGCTAACTATGGCTACACCTTC
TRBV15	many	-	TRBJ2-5	CATSRDIETQYF	TGTGCCACCAGCAGAGATATTGAAACCCAGTACTTC
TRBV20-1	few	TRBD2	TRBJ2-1	CSAWGGVTEQFF	TGCAGTGCTTGGGGGGGGGTAACTGAGCAGTTCTTC
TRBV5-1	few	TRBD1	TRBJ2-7	CASSSDRGTYEQYF	TGCGCCAGCAGCTCGGACAGGGGAACCTACGAGCAGTACTTC
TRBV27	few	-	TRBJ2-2	CATRRPAGELFF	TGTGCCACCAGGAGACCGGCCGGGGAGCTGTTTTTT
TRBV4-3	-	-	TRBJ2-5	CASSQAEGPGTQYF	TGCGCCAGCAGCCAAGCTGAGGGCCCAGGGACCCAGTACTTC
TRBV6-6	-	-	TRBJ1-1	CASLVGGNTEAFF	TGTGCCAGCTTGGTGGGGGGAAACACTGAAGCTTTCTTT
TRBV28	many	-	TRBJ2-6	CASRLYSGLSSGANVLTF	TGTGCCAGCAGGCTCTACTCGGGACTCAGCTCTGGGGCCAACGTCCTGACTTTC
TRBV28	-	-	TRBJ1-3	CASREASSGNTIYF	TGTGCCTCTCGGGAGGCGAGCTCTGGAAACACCATATATTTT
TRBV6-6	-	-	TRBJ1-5	CASSYQSEGNQPQHF	TGTGCCAGCAGTTACCAAAGTGAGGGGAATCAGCCCCAGCATTTT
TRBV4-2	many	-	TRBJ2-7	CASSQEWGPYEQYF	TGTGCCAGCAGCCAAGAATGGGGCCCCTACGAGCAGTACTTC
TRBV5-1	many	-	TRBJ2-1	CASSFDQSSYNEQFF	TGCGCCAGCAGCTTCGATCAGTCTTCCTACAATGAGCAGTTCTTC
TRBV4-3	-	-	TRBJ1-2	CASSQLGFQVYTF	TGCGCCAGCAGCCAACTGGGATTCCAGGTCTACACCTTC
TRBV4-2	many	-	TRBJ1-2	CASSQDLQWGYTF	TGTGCCAGCAGCCAAGATTTACAGTGGGGCTACACCTTC
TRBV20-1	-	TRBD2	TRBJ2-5	CSAFPSGGASETQYF	TGCAGTGCTTTTCCTAGCGGGGGGGCCTCTGAGACCCAGTACTTC
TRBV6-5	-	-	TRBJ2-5	CASSYSSRGGETQYF	TGTGCCAGCAGTTACTCGAGTAGGGGTGGCGAGACCCAGTACTTC
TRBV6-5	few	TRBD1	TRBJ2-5	CASSYAGTGGRRDETQYF	TGTGCCAGCAGTTACGCGGGGACAGGGGGGCGGAGGGATGAGACCCAGTACTTC
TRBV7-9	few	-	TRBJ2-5	CASSLSVQETQYF	TGTGCCAGCAGCCTGTCGGTCCAAGAGACCCAGTACTTC